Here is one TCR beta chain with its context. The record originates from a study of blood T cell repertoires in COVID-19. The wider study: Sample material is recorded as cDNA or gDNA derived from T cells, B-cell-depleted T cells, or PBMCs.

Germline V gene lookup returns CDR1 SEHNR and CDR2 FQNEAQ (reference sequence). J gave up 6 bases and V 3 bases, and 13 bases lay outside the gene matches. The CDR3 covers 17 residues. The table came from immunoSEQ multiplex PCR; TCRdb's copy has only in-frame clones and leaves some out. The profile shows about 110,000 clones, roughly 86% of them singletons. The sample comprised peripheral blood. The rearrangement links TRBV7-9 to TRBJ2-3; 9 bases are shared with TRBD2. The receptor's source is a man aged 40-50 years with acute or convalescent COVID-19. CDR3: CASSFKGLAGWVDTQYF. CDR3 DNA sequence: TGTGCCAGCAGCTTCAAGGGCCTAGCGGGGTGGGTGGATACGCAGTATTTT. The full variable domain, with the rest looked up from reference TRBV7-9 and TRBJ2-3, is DTGVSQNPRHKITKRGQNVTFRCDPISEHNRLYWYRQTLGQGPEFLTYFQNEAQLEKSRLLSDRFSAERPKGSFSTLEIQRTEQGDSAMYLCASSFKGLAGWVDTQYFGPGTRLTVL.